A single sample gave rise to the 21 T cell receptor beta chains below, sequenced in a study of glioma-infiltrating T cells after dendritic cell vaccination. Time point denoted: after dendritic cell vaccination, including at tumor progression/relapse. Autologous tumor lysate was loaded overnight onto monocyte-derived dendritic cells grown seven days with IL-4 and GM-CSF. TCRdb keeps only in-frame clones here, not all; method: immunoSEQ multiplex PCR. The table shows 2,000 to 3,000 clones, with 65% to 90% occurring only once. The sequences come from tumor tissue, collected after dendritic cell vaccination. Receptors originate from a human donor with glioblastoma.

J is TRBJ1-2 and V is TRBV6-5, with D perhaps matching TRBD1 (6 bases). V gave up 7 bases and J gave up 2 bases, with 11 bases separating them. The CDR3 has 13 amino acids. Germline CDR1 is MNHEY and CDR2 is SVGAGI. CDR3 amino acids: CASTPTGNYGYTF. The CDR3 bases are TGTGCCAGCACCCCGACAGGCAACTATGGCTACACCTTC.

This sequence joins TRBV25-1 and TRBJ1-2; 12 nucleotides match TRBD1. CDR3 length: 16 residues. Trimming at V came to 3 bases and at J to 8 bases, leaving 10 bases not matched to a gene. Germline V lookup: CDR1 MGHDK, CDR2 SYGVNS. The DNA of the CDR3 is TGTGCCAGCAGTGATGGGGGGACAGGGGGCTTGCAGGGCTACACCTTC. As protein: CASSDGGTGGLQGYTF.

The chain carries TRBV30 and TRBJ2-7; a possible D gene is TRBD1 (7 bases). The CDR3 has 12 amino acids. Germline CDR1 is GTSNPN and CDR2 is SVGIG (reference sequence). V was shortened by 7 bases and J by 4 bases, with 14 bases between the two germline ends. CDR3 protein: CASHPGGYEQYF. The CDR3 nucleotides are TGTGCCTCCCATCCAGGGGGGTACGAGCAGTACTTC.

V gene TRBV5-4 combines with J gene TRBJ1-4; D not resolved. The CDR3 is 14 residues long. V gave up 1 base and J gave up 0 bases, with 4 bases separating them. Looked up from germline, CDR1 is SGHNT and CDR2 is YYREEE (reference sequence). As DNA, the CDR3 is TGTGCCAGCAGCTTGACAGCAACTAATGAAAAACTGTTTTTT. The encoded protein is CASSLTATNEKLFF.

The gene calls are TRBV7-6 and TRBJ1-5; 10 nucleotides match TRBD1. J gave up 8 bases and V 6 bases, and 7 bases lay outside the gene matches. CDR1 is SGHVS, CDR2 FNYEAQ, per germline. The CDR3 is made up of 14 amino acids. The CDR3 region is CASSPGTGVEPQHF. The CDR3 DNA follows: TGTGCCAGCAGTCCCGGGACAGGGGTAGAGCCCCAGCATTTT.

Concerning this clone: Other DNA sequences of this sample code for an identical CDR3. This chain uses TRBV9 with TRBJ1-6, with D uncertain. The germline gives CDR1 SGDLS, CDR2 YYNGEE. Trimming shortened V by 3 bases and J by 9 bases, and 13 bases separated the two germline ends. The CDR3 is 14 residues long. The DNA of the CDR3 is TGTGCCAGCAGCGAGGGAGCGGAGGGTTCACCCCTCCACTTT. Translated, it gives CASSEGAEGSPLHF. The full variable domain, rest sourced from reference TRBV9 and TRBJ1-6, is DSGVTQTPKHLITATGQRVTLRCSPRSGDLSVYWYQQSLDQGLQFLIQYYNGEERAKGNILERFSAQQFPDLHSELNLSSLELGDSALYFCASSEGAEGSPLHFGNGTRLTVT.

This clone appeared once. V usage is TRBV25-1 and J usage is TRBJ1-2, with 7 bases that match TRBD1. The CDR3 runs to 14 residues. Germline lookup yields CDR1 MGHDK and CDR2 SYGVNS. V was pared by 4 bases and J by 8 bases, with 10 bases of the junction left unmatched. The CDR3 region has the DNA TGTGCCAGCAGTGGGGGGACAGTCGTTTGGGGCTACACCTTC. This codes for CASSGGTVVWGYTF.

Here the CDR3 DNA reads TGCGCCAGCAGCTTGGGTAAAGAGACCCAGTACTTC. This sequence encodes CASSLGKETQYF. The chain combines TRBV5-1 with TRBJ2-5; D not resolved. The germline V gene has CDR1 SGHRS and CDR2 YFSETQ. Trimming cost V 0 bases and J 3 bases, with 3 bases left between them. The CDR3 has 12 residues.

The rearrangement links TRBV9 to TRBJ1-3; D uncertain. The CDR3 loop spans 11 amino acids. Germline V CDR1 and CDR2: SGDLS, YYNGEE. Trimming removed 5 bases from V and 4 bases from J, with 4 bases in between. The CDR3 loop is CASSIGNTIYF. CDR3 bases: TGTGCCAGCAGTATCGGAAACACCATATATTTT.

The chain links TRBV29-1 to TRBJ1-1, with 7 bases identical to TRBD1. The CDR3 sequence is 12 residues long. V was clipped by 6 bases and J by 4 bases; unmatched bases: 5. Germline CDR1 reads SQVTM; CDR2 reads ANQGSEA. The CDR3 loop is CSVEQGSTEAFF. The CDR3 DNA is TGCAGCGTCGAACAGGGGTCCACTGAAGCTTTCTTT.

CDR3 residues: CASSFRTGANYGYTF. CDR3 nucleotides: TGTGCCAGCAGTTTCCGGACAGGAGCTAACTATGGCTACACCTTC. The chain combines TRBV28 with TRBJ1-2; 7 nucleotides align to TRBD1. Germline-derived CDR1 and CDR2 are MDHEN and SYDVKM. The CDR3 has 15 amino acids. The junction had 4 bases not matched to a gene; V was cut back by 3 bases and J by 0 bases.

The V call is TRBV27, the J call TRBJ2-7; 12 positions agree with TRBD2. Gene TRBJ2-5 matches the end of the DNA better, so the J call may be wrong. Germline V gene sequence: CDR1 MNHEY, CDR2 SMNVEV (reference sequence). The CDR3 spans 18 residues. The DNA for the CDR3 is TGTGCCAGCAGTTTCCAAACTAGCGGGAGGCCCCAAAGTAGGACCCAGTACTTC. This sequence encodes CASSFQTSGRPQSRTQYF.

This clone was seen more than once but under ten times. V is TRBV27 and J is TRBJ1-1, with D tentatively TRBD1 (5 bases). Per the germline V gene, CDR1 is MNHEY and CDR2 is SMNVEV (reference sequence). The germline V and J ends were trimmed by 1 base and 4 bases, with 13 bases remaining between them. This CDR3 contains 15 residues. CDR3 sequence reads: CASSLLGQGGTEAFF. The CDR3 bases are TGTGCCAGCAGTTTATTGGGTCAGGGCGGCACTGAAGCTTTCTTT.

V and J are TRBV9 and TRBJ1-1, with D unresolved. In germline, CDR1 is SGDLS, CDR2 YYNGEE. V lost 3 bases, J lost 4 bases, and 13 bases lay in between. This CDR3 region has 14 residues. The CDR3 region has the DNA TGTGCCAGCAGCGCCAGGAACCGGGGCACTGAAGCTTTCTTT. Its protein product is CASSARNRGTEAFF.

The chain's CDR3 is CASSSRTVSNQPQHF. CDR3 nucleotides: TGCGCCAGCAGTTCTCGGACAGTTAGCAATCAGCCCCAGCATTTT. The chain couples TRBV4-1 to TRBJ1-5; tentative D call: TRBD1 (6 bases). Looked up from germline, CDR1 is MGHRA and CDR2 is YSYEKL. There are 15 residues in the CDR3. Trimming pared 6 bases from V and 0 bases from J, leaving 12 bases between.

V is TRBV6-5 and J is TRBJ2-2, with D uncertain. The CDR3 has 14 residues. The V end was cut by 4 bases, the J end by 1 base, with 7 bases between. Germline-derived CDR1 and CDR2 are MNHEY and SVGAGI. The CDR3 nucleotides read TGTGCCAGCAGTTTAACAGAGAACACCGGGGAGCTGTTTTTT. Encoded protein: CASSLTENTGELFF.

The chain recombines TRBV7-2 with TRBJ2-7; TRBD2 matches at 8 bases. The CDR3 runs 17 residues. Per germline, CDR1 SGHTA and CDR2 FQGNSA. The V segment lost 0 bases and the J segment 7 bases; nucleotides outside the gene matches: 14. CDR3: CASSLAGPGGPSGEQYF. CDR3 nucleotides: TGTGCCAGCAGCTTAGCCGGGCCGGGAGGGCCCTCGGGAGAGCAGTACTTC. The entire variable domain, with the rest obtained from reference TRBV7-2 and TRBJ2-7, is as follows: GAGVSQSPSNKVTEKGKDVELRCDPISGHTALYWYRQSLGQGLEFLIYFQGNSAPDKSGLPSDRFSAERTGGSVSTLTIQRTQQEDSAVYLCASSLAGPGGPSGEQYFGPGTRLTVT.

The chain links TRBV5-1 to TRBJ2-7; TRBD1 is a possible D gene (6 bases). The V gene's germline CDR1 is SGHRS and CDR2 YFSETQ. V dropped 6 bases and J dropped 4 bases, with 11 bases sitting between them. The CDR3 contains 12 residues. CDR3 region: CASISDSYEQYF. The CDR3 coding sequence is TGCGCCAGCATTTCGGACAGTTACGAGCAGTACTTC.

This clone was seen once. This sequence joins TRBV18 and TRBJ2-7; perhaps TRBD1 as D (7 bases). V was pared by 4 bases and J by 2 bases, with 12 bases between. CDR3 size: 14 residues. The V gene's germline CDR1 is KGHSH and CDR2 LQKENI. Here the CDR3 reads CASSLRGDAYEQYF. The CDR3 region has the DNA TGTGCCAGCTCACTCAGGGGGGACGCCTACGAGCAGTACTTC. The variable domain in full, completed from reference TRBV18 and TRBJ2-7, reads NAGVMQNPRHLVRRRGQEARLRCSPMKGHSHVYWYRQLPEEGLKFMVYLQKENIIDESGMPKERFSAEFPKEGPSILRIQQVVRGDSAAYFCASSLRGDAYEQYFGPGTRLTVT.

The rearrangement joins TRBV9 to TRBJ2-5; 12 nucleotides match TRBD1. The CDR3 consists of 16 residues. Germline CDR1 is SGDLS and CDR2 is YYNGEE. V lost 2 bases and J lost 5; bases outside the gene matches: 7. The CDR3 nucleotides are TGTGCCAGCAGCGTCACGGGACAGGGGGCGATGGAGACCCAGTACTTC. Its translation is CASSVTGQGAMETQYF. Based on the CDR3 plus reference TRBV9 and TRBJ2-5, the full variable domain is DSGVTQTPKHLITATGQRVTLRCSPRSGDLSVYWYQQSLDQGLQFLIQYYNGEERAKGNILERFSAQQFPDLHSELNLSSLELGDSALYFCASSVTGQGAMETQYFGPGTRLLVL.

The chain couples TRBV6-1 to TRBJ2-1; TRBD1 matches 7 bases. The V segment lost 3 bases and the J segment 10 bases; nucleotides outside the gene matches: 12. CDR1 and CDR2 (germline): MNHNS, SASEGT. The CDR3 is 15 amino acids. CDR3 bases: TGTGCCAGCAGTGATTCCGGGACAGTCAATTGGGAGCAGTTCTTC. Translation: CASSDSGTVNWEQFF.